This TCR beta chain was captured by sequencing in a study of cytomegalovirus exposure and HLA in healthy donors. As concerns this clone: The antigen is undetermined.

Germline trimming cut 5 bases from V and 0 bases from J; bases unmatched to any gene: 1. This CDR3 region has 13 residues. Germline values: CDR1 MNHNS, CDR2 SASEGT. Use of 60 Vbeta and 13 Jbeta primers characterized the PCR. Libraries were prepared by immunoSEQ multiplex PCR; TCRdb keeps only in-frame clonotypes and omits some of them. The sample consists of 310,000 or so clones, around nine tenths of them appearing once. There were likely unrecorded immune exposures, though donors were nominally healthy when sampled. Study-wide results and limits: CMV serostatus was the sole immune exposure information available.

The chain is built from TRBV6-1 and TRBJ2-7, with 7 bases lining up with TRBD1. The source material was PBMCs. The sequence was collected from a woman under 30 in good health and CMV-seronegative. Here the CDR3 DNA reads TGTGCCAGCAGTTCAGGGGGCTCCTACGAGCAGTACTTC. Translating it yields CASSSGGSYEQYF.